The text below deals with one T cell receptor beta chain. This sample was taken from a study of T cell changes during pregnancy in multiple sclerosis. Assay: immunoSEQ multiplex PCR; the TCRdb copy retains only in-frame clones and omits some. Of around 96,000 clones in the sample, over 85% were seen once. The V segment lost 0 bases and the J segment 14 bases; nucleotides outside the gene matches: 10. The CDR3 length is 13 residues. Germline V gene sequence: CDR1 GTSNPN, CDR2 SVGIG (reference sequence). The sequence was collected from a female donor with multiple sclerosis, enrolled in a pregnancy study. This rearrangement joins TRBV30 to TRBJ2-3; the match to TRBD1 covers 8 bases. Sequences were derived from peripheral blood, sampled in the first trimester of pregnancy. In DNA, the CDR3 is TGTGCCTGGAGTGTCAATACAGGACAGGGTCCGTATTTT. Residues: CAWSVNTGQGPYF.